The 17 T cell receptor beta chains below were found in one sample sequenced in a study of blood T cell repertoires in COVID-19. The protocol was immunoSEQ multiplex PCR, while the TCRdb copy is restricted to in-frame clones and leaves out a portion. The sample carries a few hundred thousand clones, about nine tenths recorded once. The sample consisted of PBMCs or T cells enriched from blood (not recorded which). The origin of the receptors is a woman aged 18-29 years who had recovered from COVID-19.

The V and J genes are TRBV2 and TRBJ2-2; TRBD2 agrees at 7 bases. J gave up 6 bases and V 3 bases, and 10 bases lay outside the gene matches. CDR3 length equals 16 residues. Germline CDR1 reads SNHLY; CDR2 reads FYNNEI. The DNA of the CDR3 is TGTGCCAGCAGTGACCTACTAAGGACTAGGCCCGGGGAGCTGTTTTTT. The encoded protein is CASSDLLRTRPGELFF.

The chain links TRBV10-3 to TRBJ2-7, with D possibly being TRBD1 (6 bases). This CDR3 spans 11 amino acids. V lost 8 bases and J 3 bases, leaving 8 bases between the germline ends. Germline V CDR1 and CDR2: ENHRY, SYGVKD. CDR3 region: CAIHRDYEQYF. DNA of the CDR3: TGTGCCATCCACAGGGACTACGAGCAGTACTTC.

This clone was seen once. The rearrangement uses TRBV27 and TRBJ1-1; 8 bases are a match to TRBD1. The CDR3 length is 11 residues. V gave up 7 bases and J gave up 10 bases; unmatched junction bases: 5. Germline V lookup: CDR1 MNHEY, CDR2 SMNVEV (reference sequence). CDR3 loop: CASTAGGRAFF. CDR3 nucleotides: TGTGCCAGCACCGCAGGGGGCAGAGCTTTCTTT.

V and J are TRBV27 and TRBJ2-2; 7 nucleotides agree with TRBD1. The CDR3 loop spans 14 amino acids. The V gene's germline CDR1 is MNHEY and CDR2 SMNVEV (reference sequence). The ends lost 3 bases at V and 7 bases at J; junction bases unmatched: 5. CDR3 DNA sequence: TGTGCCAGCAGTTTCACAGGGGCGGGCGGGGAGCTGTTTTTT. Its translation is CASSFTGAGGELFF.

This clone was recorded once. The V gene is TRBV5-1, the J gene TRBJ2-5, with a tentative D call TRBD2 (6 bases). Germline CDR1 reads SGHRS; CDR2 reads YFSETQ. The V and J ends lost 4 bases and 4 bases respectively, with 14 bases between them. The CDR3 runs to 14 residues. CDR3 bases: TGCGCCAGCAGCCACCGCGGGGAAGCAGAGACCCAGTACTTC. Encoded protein: CASSHRGEAETQYF. Full variable domain (remainder filled in from reference TRBV5-1 and TRBJ2-5): KAGVTQTPRYLIKTRGQQVTLSCSPISGHRSVSWYQQTPGQGLQFLFEYFSETQRNKGNFPGRFSGRQFSNSRSEMNVSTLELGDSALYLCASSHRGEAETQYFGPGTRLLVL.

The chain uses TRBV6-5 and TRBJ2-1; 8 positions match TRBD1. This CDR3 is 13 amino acids long. V was clipped by 5 bases and J by 8 bases; unmatched bases: 5. Per the germline V gene, CDR1 is MNHEY and CDR2 is SVGAGI. The DNA for the CDR3 is TGTGCCAGCAGTATAGACAGGGGCGATGAGCAGTTCTTC. This sequence encodes CASSIDRGDEQFF.

The table lists this clone with a few counts. J is TRBJ2-6 and V is TRBV29-1; 7 bases are a match to TRBD1. Germline CDR1 is SQVTM and CDR2 is ANQGSEA. The CDR3 runs 14 residues. The J segment lost 2 bases and the V segment lost 7 bases, leaving 5 bases of the junction unmatched. The CDR3 sequence: CSARQGAGANVLTF. CDR3 in DNA: TGCAGCGCCCGACAGGGCGCTGGGGCCAACGTCCTGACTTTC.

The J gene is TRBJ1-2, the V gene TRBV21-1; the table's D gene call, TRBD1, was not cross checked with the DNA. TRBV21-1 is flagged as a pseudogene. This CDR3 has 12 residues. CDR3 in amino acids: CARDSRGNGYTF. The CDR3 bases are TGTGCTCGGGACAGCCGGGGTAATGGCTACACCTTC.

This clone showed up just once. The chain combines TRBV19 with TRBJ2-1; TRBD2 aligns across 9 bases. CDR3 length: 17 residues. The germline gives CDR1 LNHDA, CDR2 SQIVND (reference sequence). V shed 5 bases, J shed 9 bases, and the junction held 17 bases outside the gene matches. The CDR3 nucleotides read TGTGCCAGTAGTCCCCGCCCCGGACTAGCGAATCGAGGTGAGCAGTTCTTC. This sequence encodes CASSPRPGLANRGEQFF.

The chain has TRBV28 and TRBJ2-7, with no clear D. The CDR3 is 12 amino acids. Trimming pared 9 bases from V and 2 bases from J, leaving 11 bases between. Germline V gene lookup returns CDR1 MDHEN and CDR2 SYDVKM. CDR3: CASNDKTYEQYF. The CDR3, as DNA: TGTGCCAGTAACGACAAGACCTACGAGCAGTACTTC.

The V gene is TRBV6-4, the J gene TRBJ2-2; 8 bases are shared with TRBD2. Germline-derived CDR1 and CDR2 are MRHNA and SNTAGT. The J segment lost 3 bases and the V segment lost 3 bases, leaving 15 bases of the junction unmatched. The CDR3 is 19 residues long. CDR3 sequence: CASSERRTGPGGDTGELFF. Here the CDR3 DNA reads TGTGCCAGCAGTGAGAGGCGGACCGGCCCGGGAGGGGACACCGGGGAGCTGTTTTTT.

The rearrangement links TRBV14 to TRBJ1-3; the D gene is possibly TRBD1 (6 bases). This CDR3 region has 17 residues. Trimming shortened V by 3 bases and J by 0 bases, and 15 bases separated the two germline ends. CDR1 SGHDN and CDR2 FVKESK come from the germline V gene. CDR3 sequence (DNA): TGTGCCAGCAGCCACTATGAGGGGGTAGCCTCTGGAAACACCATATATTTT. This sequence encodes CASSHYEGVASGNTIYF.

This clone was picked up one time. The chain carries TRBV28 and TRBJ1-2, with TRBD1 matching over 7 bases. The V gene end was trimmed by 6 bases and the J gene end by 4 bases; junction bases not matched to a gene: 11. The CDR3 spans 15 residues. Germline V gives CDR1 MDHEN, CDR2 SYDVKM. The CDR3 sequence: CASRKPGQTFYGYTF. In nucleotides, the CDR3 is TGTGCCAGCAGAAAGCCGGGACAGACCTTCTATGGCTACACCTTC.

The chain employs TRBV5-1 and TRBJ1-6; D might be TRBD1 (5 bases). The CDR3 runs to 18 residues. Germline V lookup: CDR1 SGHRS, CDR2 YFSETQ. V gave up 4 bases and J gave up 7 bases, with 24 bases separating them. CDR3 DNA: TGCGCCAGCAGCCTAGACGCGGGGGGTTCGGATAAAAATTCACCCCTCCACTTT. This gives the protein CASSLDAGGSDKNSPLHF.

This clone came up once. The rearrangement links TRBV19 to TRBJ2-7; 8 nucleotides align to TRBD1. The V segment lost 10 bases and the J segment 1 base; nucleotides outside the gene matches: 9. Germline-derived CDR1 and CDR2 are LNHDA and SQIVND (reference sequence). The CDR3 is 14 residues long. The DNA of the CDR3 is TGTGCCACTTGCCCTAGACAGGGGTCCTACGAGCAGTACTTC. Protein: CATCPRQGSYEQYF.

This chain joins TRBV19 and TRBJ1-6; unclear D gene. CDR1 and CDR2 from the germline V gene are LNHDA and SQIVND (reference sequence). V lost 3 bases and J lost 8, with 5 bases in between. CDR3 length: 12 amino acids. The CDR3 region is CASSILYSPLHF. The CDR3 DNA reads TGTGCCAGTAGTATTCTCTATTCACCCCTCCACTTT.

The chain uses TRBV4-1 and TRBJ1-2; 9 bases match TRBD1. The CDR3 is made up of 17 amino acids. The V segment lost 0 bases and the J segment 2 bases; nucleotides outside the gene matches: 7. Germline V gives CDR1 MGHRA, CDR2 YSYEKL. The CDR3 here is CASSQDATGGGNYGYTF. The DNA of the CDR3 is TGCGCCAGCAGCCAAGATGCAACAGGGGGCGGAAACTATGGCTACACCTTC.